The entry that follows covers one T cell receptor (beta chain) sequence. Its antigen remains unidentified. These data are taken from a study of vaccination and CD4 T cells after COVID-19. The CDR3 covers 13 residues. V dropped 3 bases and J dropped 4 bases, with 10 bases sitting between them. Germline lookup yields CDR1 DFQATT and CDR2 SNEGSKA (reference sequence). With the Oncomine TCR Beta short-read assay, DNA from cultured CD4+ T cells was sequenced. One entry per CDR3 protein, called by TCRdb with MiXCR from the PCR reads. The sample includes roughly 18,000 distinct CDR3 sequences, about half seen only once; the top ten take approximately 15%. The treatment is: 10-day PBMC culture with coronavirus spike peptide pools or control peptides (ViraFEST assay).

The J gene is TRBJ1-3, the V gene TRBV20-1; the D is unclear. This clonotype originated in a human donor who had recovered from COVID-19. Sequencing was performed on CD4+ T cells from blood, cultured in vitro, taken before SARS-CoV-2 vaccination. Here the CDR3 reads CSAREGSGNTIYF. For the CDR3, the DNA is TGCAGTGCTAGGGAGGGATCCGGAAACACCATATATTTT.